These 25 T cell receptor beta chains were sequenced from one sample in a study of cytomegalovirus exposure and HLA in healthy donors. PCR involved 60 Vbeta and 13 Jbeta primers. Profiled with immunoSEQ multiplex PCR; TCRdb holds only in-frame clones, not every one. The profile shows over 100,000 clones, approximately 80% of them singletons. Sequenced material: PBMCs. These receptors were collected from a female donor in good health and CMV-seronegative.

This clone has just one count. The chain combines TRBV5-1 with TRBJ2-7, with D possibly being TRBD1 (5 bases). The ends were cut back, 0 bases at V and 2 bases at J, with 12 bases in the middle. The CDR3 consists of 15 residues. Germline lookup yields CDR1 SGHRS and CDR2 YFSETQ. CDR3 loop: CASSLAGAIAYEQYF. The CDR3, as DNA: TGCGCCAGCAGCTTGGCTGGGGCGATAGCCTACGAGCAGTACTTC. Based on the CDR3 plus reference TRBV5-1 and TRBJ2-7, the full variable domain is KAGVTQTPRYLIKTRGQQVTLSCSPISGHRSVSWYQQTPGQGLQFLFEYFSETQRNKGNFPGRFSGRQFSNSRSEMNVSTLELGDSALYLCASSLAGAIAYEQYFGPGTRLTVT.

The V gene is TRBV5-1, the J gene TRBJ1-1; possible D gene TRBD1, 5 bases. The CDR3 covers 15 residues. V was pared by 0 bases and J by 1 base, with 10 bases between. In germline, CDR1 is SGHRS, CDR2 YFSETQ. CDR3 in DNA: TGCGCCAGCAGCTTGGTTCAGGGATGGAACACTGAAGCTTTCTTT. This codes for CASSLVQGWNTEAFF.

The chain is built from TRBV4-3 and TRBJ2-7; TRBD1 might be the D (6 bases). The germline CDR1 and CDR2 sequences are LGHNA and YSLEER. The CDR3 runs to 14 residues. The ends were cut back, 1 base at V and 2 bases at J, with 9 bases in the middle. This CDR3 is CASSQGTGPYEQYF. Written as DNA, the CDR3 is TGCGCCAGCAGCCAAGGTACAGGGCCCTACGAGCAGTACTTC.

This chain connects TRBV27 to TRBJ1-1; D is ambiguous. The germline gives CDR1 MNHEY, CDR2 SMNVEV (reference sequence). V lost 8 bases and J 6 bases, leaving 19 bases between the germline ends. There are 14 residues in the CDR3. The CDR3 DNA is TGTGCCAGCGGAGAGAGAGGCCCTAACTCTGAAGCTTTCTTT. Its translation: CASGERGPNSEAFF.

The chain carries TRBV16 and TRBJ2-1, with D unclear. The CDR3 is 11 residues long. Germline V gives CDR1 KGHSY, CDR2 FQNENV. The V and J ends lost 5 bases and 5 bases respectively, with 4 bases between them. The CDR3 DNA reads TGTGCCAGCAGCTCAAACAATGAGCAGTTCTTC. Translation gives CASSSNNEQFF.

Worth noting for this clone: Relative to the germline gene, one junction end is altered; a read error may explain this. J is TRBJ2-2 and V is TRBV7-9, with D maybe TRBD2 (6 bases). Germline assignment: CDR1 SEHNR and CDR2 FQNEAQ (reference sequence). The CDR3 totals 16 residues. CDR3 region: CSSSPRDFMNTGELFF. CDR3 nucleotide sequence: TGTTCCAGCAGCCCAAGGGACTTTATGAACACCGGGGAGCTGTTTTTT.

The chain has TRBV5-6 and TRBJ2-7, with TRBD1 identical over 11 bases. There are 13 residues in the CDR3. The J segment lost 4 bases and the V segment lost 5 bases, leaving 2 bases of the junction unmatched. Germline CDR1 is SGHDT and CDR2 is YYEEEE. The CDR3 spells CASSWDRGYEQYF. CDR3 nucleotide sequence: TGTGCCAGCAGTTGGGACAGGGGGTACGAGCAGTACTTC.

The J gene is TRBJ2-1, the V gene TRBV9; the match to TRBD2 covers 9 bases. This CDR3 is built from 15 residues. Unmatched junction bases numbered 6, after V lost 1 base and J lost 7 bases. Germline lookup yields CDR1 SGDLS and CDR2 YYNGEE. The CDR3 here is CASSVLAGSSNEQFF. CDR3 bases: TGTGCCAGCAGCGTACTAGCGGGAAGTTCGAATGAGCAGTTCTTC.

This clone appeared once. The rearrangement links TRBV13 to TRBJ1-5; D may be TRBD1 (5 bases). This CDR3 is 19 amino acids long. CDR1 and CDR2 from the germline V gene are PRHDT and FYEKMQ (reference sequence). V was trimmed by 5 bases and J by 7 bases, leaving 30 bases between them. CDR3 protein: CASSAQEGKGADGSQPQHF. CDR3 DNA: TGTGCCAGCAGCGCCCAAGAAGGTAAAGGGGCCGACGGGAGCCAGCCCCAGCATTTT.

In this sample, this clone turned up once. The chain joins TRBV5-1 to TRBJ1-5; 7 bases are a match to TRBD1. Germline trimming cut 0 bases from V and 1 base from J; bases unmatched to any gene: 1. The CDR3 is 15 amino acids. CDR1 is SGHRS, CDR2 YFSETQ, per germline. CDR3 nucleotide sequence: TGCGCCAGCAGCTTGGTAGGGGGCAGCAATCAGCCCCAGCATTTT. Translating gives CASSLVGGSNQPQHF.

This clone was found a few times. This rearrangement joins TRBV7-3 to TRBJ1-1; no reliable D call. The CDR3 covers 14 residues. Germline CDR1 and CDR2: SGHTA and FQGTGA. V was clipped by 5 bases and J by 3 bases, with 13 bases between them. The CDR3 bases are TGTGCCAGCAGCCTCCTCGGGGTAGACACTGAAGCTTTCTTT. Encoded protein: CASSLLGVDTEAFF. Based on the CDR3 plus reference TRBV7-3 and TRBJ1-1, the full variable domain is GAGVSQTPSNKVTEKGKYVELRCDPISGHTALYWYRQSLGQGPEFLIYFQGTGAADDSGLPNDRFFAVRPEGSVSTLKIQRTERGDSAVYLCASSLLGVDTEAFFGQGTRLTVV.

J is TRBJ2-6 and V is TRBV5-6; 10 nucleotides line up with TRBD1. Germline CDR1 and CDR2: SGHDT and YYEEEE. The CDR3 loop spans 18 amino acids. J lost 4 bases, V lost 4 bases, and 11 bases had no gene match. The CDR3 bases are TGTGCCAGCAGCACCTGGACAGGGGGAGAGGCAGGGGCCAACGTCCTGACTTTC. Protein: CASSTWTGGEAGANVLTF.

The chain employs TRBV5-1 and TRBJ2-4; TRBD2 aligns across 13 bases. Germline V gene sequence: CDR1 SGHRS, CDR2 YFSETQ. The CDR3 has 18 amino acids. Trimming removed 4 bases from V and 8 bases from J; junction bases left unmatched: 15. The CDR3, as DNA: TGCGCCAGCAGCACGGGACTAGCGGGATCTAACCCTATGGACATTCAGTACTTC. Translating gives CASSTGLAGSNPMDIQYF.

The chain couples TRBV5-4 to TRBJ2-3; 8 bases are a match to TRBD1. The CDR3 contains 17 residues. Germline V gene data show CDR1 as SGHNT and CDR2 as YYREEE (reference sequence). Losses at the gene ends were 0 bases for V and 5 bases for J; bases not matched to a gene: 11. CDR3 amino acids: CASSLGQGTLLGDTQYF. The DNA of the CDR3 is TGTGCCAGCAGCTTGGGACAGGGGACGCTTCTGGGAGATACGCAGTATTTT.

The chain uses TRBV6-6 and TRBJ1-5; the D is unclear. CDR1 and CDR2 (germline): MNHNY, SVGAGI (reference sequence). The CDR3 runs to 14 residues. Trimming took off 4 bases at V and 6 bases at J, with 13 bases between the two ends. The CDR3 region has the DNA TGTGCCAGCAGTTCCCATTTGCGGGGTCAGCCCCAGCATTTT. As protein: CASSSHLRGQPQHF.

V and J are TRBV11-2 and TRBJ2-2, with D tentatively TRBD2 (7 bases). V lost 0 bases and J lost 4, with 15 bases in between. This CDR3 is 17 amino acids long. In germline, CDR1 is SGHAT, CDR2 FQNNGV. DNA of the CDR3: TGTGCCAGCAGCTTAGATGGGGGCGGGAGTTTCACCGGGGAGCTGTTTTTT. It is translated as CASSLDGGGSFTGELFF.

The chain links TRBV19 to TRBJ2-1; TRBD2 aligns across 11 bases. Trimming cost V 6 bases and J 8 bases; bases outside gene matches: 9. CDR1 and CDR2 from the germline V gene are LNHDA and SQIVND (reference sequence). This CDR3 spans 15 amino acids. The CDR3 nucleotides are TGTGCCAGTAGAACAATAGCGGGAGGGATCCATGAGCAGTTCTTC. Translation: CASRTIAGGIHEQFF.

The chain combines TRBV9 with TRBJ2-1; D may be TRBD2 (6 bases). CDR1 is SGDLS, CDR2 YYNGEE, per germline. The CDR3 runs to 13 residues. Trimming left V 4 bases short and J 9 bases short, with 14 bases between. The CDR3 here is CASSLGGGTEQFF. The CDR3 coding sequence is TGTGCCAGCAGCCTTGGTGGGGGGACTGAGCAGTTCTTC.

This sequence joins TRBV9 and TRBJ1-4, with a possible D match to TRBD1 (5 bases). The CDR3 spans 17 residues. The V end was cut by 3 bases, the J end by 7 bases, with 22 bases between. CDR1 and CDR2 from the germline V gene are SGDLS and YYNGEE. In nucleotides, the CDR3 is TGTGCCAGCAGCGCAAGGCCAGGGCAAAACACTCCTGAAAAACTGTTTTTT. Translation: CASSARPGQNTPEKLFF.

This clone has only a few counts. V usage is TRBV4-2 and J usage is TRBJ1-5; 10 bases align to TRBD1. Germline trimming cut 3 bases from V and 3 bases from J; bases unmatched to any gene: 5. The germline CDR1 and CDR2 sequences are LGHNA and YNFKEQ. The CDR3 has 16 amino acids. CDR3 region: CASSQSGTGDNQPQHF. The CDR3 DNA sequence: TGTGCCAGCAGCCAGTCCGGGACAGGGGACAATCAGCCCCAGCATTTT.

The genes are TRBV30 and TRBJ2-5; possible D gene TRBD2, 7 bases. The end of the DNA is better explained by TRBJ2-7, so the J call may be wrong. This CDR3 has 16 residues. Germline V gene sequence: CDR1 GTSNPN, CDR2 SVGIG (reference sequence). In DNA, the CDR3 is TGTGCCTGGAGTGTTCCCGGGGGCGGGAGCTCCTACGAGCAGTACTTC. Residues: CAWSVPGGGSSYEQYF.

V is TRBV10-3 and J is TRBJ2-7; the match to TRBD1 covers 11 bases. V was clipped by 7 bases and J by 6 bases; unmatched bases: 5. The CDR3 is 13 amino acids. Germline values: CDR1 ENHRY, CDR2 SYGVKD. The CDR3 protein is CAIMTGQGAEQYF. CDR3 nucleotides: TGTGCCATCATGACAGGACAGGGGGCCGAGCAGTACTTC.

The chain is built from TRBV19 and TRBJ1-1, with D hard to call. CDR1 is LNHDA, CDR2 SQIVND, per germline (reference sequence). Trimming cost V 4 bases and J 0 bases, with 6 bases left between them. This CDR3 is 13 amino acids long. The CDR3 reads CASSNSMNTEAFF. The CDR3 DNA is TGTGCCAGTAGTAACTCGATGAACACTGAAGCTTTCTTT. The whole variable domain, filled in from reference TRBV19 and TRBJ1-1, reads DGGITQSPKYLFRKEGQNVTLSCEQNLNHDAMYWYRQDPGQGLRLIYYSQIVNDFQKGDIAEGYSVSREKKESFPLTVTSAQKNPTAFYLCASSNSMNTEAFFGQGTRLTVV.

The chain joins TRBV13 to TRBJ2-1; 7 nucleotides line up with TRBD1. Germline V CDR1 and CDR2: PRHDT, FYEKMQ (reference sequence). CDR3 length equals 16 residues. With V trimmed by 5 bases and J by 9 bases, 16 bases remained unmatched. The CDR3 here is CASSPPRQGSLREQFF. The CDR3 region has the DNA TGTGCCAGCAGCCCCCCCCGACAGGGAAGTCTCCGTGAGCAGTTCTTC.

The chain is built from TRBV10-3 and TRBJ2-1; D perhaps matches TRBD2 (6 bases). V was pared by 4 bases and J by 7 bases, with 14 bases between. Germline V lookup: CDR1 ENHRY, CDR2 SYGVKD. CDR3 size: 14 residues. The chain's CDR3 is CAISGAGLPNEQFF. The CDR3 coding sequence is TGTGCCATCAGTGGGGCGGGACTCCCAAATGAGCAGTTCTTC.